A single T cell receptor (beta chain) is shown here with its context. Next came a second PCR, run for 7 to 11 cycles, which used a sample-barcoded 5' primer along with a J-beta primer mix. TCRdb itself ran the 5' RACE reads through MiXCR, one entry per CDR3 protein. The sample consists of over 600,000 distinct CDR3 sequences, about 21% of them appearing once. This sample was taken from a study of blood T cells in healthy people across ages. The germline CDR1 and CDR2 sequences are DFQATT and SNEGSKA (reference sequence). V shed 6 bases and J shed 3 bases, with 15 bases lying between them. This CDR3 has 13 residues.

The rearrangement uses TRBV20-1 and TRBJ2-7; tentative D call: TRBD2 (7 bases). The source is a man between 65 and 85 years old in good health. Sequencing was done on a sample of blood. CDR3 coding DNA: TGCAGTGCCTCCCGGGGGGCACTCTACGAGCAGTACTTC. Its translation: CSASRGALYEQYF.